This T cell receptor beta chain was documented in a study of shared clonotypes between healthy human individuals. The table lists this clone with many counts. Splitting of each subset's genomic DNA was done evenly across several immunoSEQ plates. Clones were sequenced by immunoSEQ multiplex PCR, and TCRdb holds only the in-frame ones, with some missing. The table shows around 530,000 clones, with 70% to 80% occurring only once. Germline V gives CDR1 MDHEN, CDR2 SYDVKM. This CDR3 comprises 15 residues. V was clipped by 6 bases and J by 4 bases; unmatched bases: 5. The receptor comes from a woman between 40 and 50 years old in good health. Some clones in this sample may be carry-over from other donors' samples. Input material: PBMCs. V is TRBV28 and J is TRBJ2-7; 14 positions match TRBD2. The CDR3 DNA is TGTGCCAGCAGCTCGGGACTAGCGGGAGAGTACGAGCAGTACTTC. Its translation is CASSSGLAGEYEQYF.